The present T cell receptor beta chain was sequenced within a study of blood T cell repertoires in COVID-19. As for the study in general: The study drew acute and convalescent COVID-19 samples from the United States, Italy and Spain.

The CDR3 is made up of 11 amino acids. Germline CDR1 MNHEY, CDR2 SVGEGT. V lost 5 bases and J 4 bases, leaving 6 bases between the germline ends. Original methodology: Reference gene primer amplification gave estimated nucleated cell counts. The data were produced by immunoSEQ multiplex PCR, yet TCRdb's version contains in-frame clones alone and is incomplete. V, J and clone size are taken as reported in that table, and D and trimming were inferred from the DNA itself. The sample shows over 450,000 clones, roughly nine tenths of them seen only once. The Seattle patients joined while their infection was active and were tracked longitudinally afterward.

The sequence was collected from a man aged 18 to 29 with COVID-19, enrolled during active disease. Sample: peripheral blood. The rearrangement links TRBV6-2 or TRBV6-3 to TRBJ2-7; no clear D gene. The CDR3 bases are TGTGCCAGCAGTAACGGTTACGAGCAGTACTTC. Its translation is CASSNGYEQYF.